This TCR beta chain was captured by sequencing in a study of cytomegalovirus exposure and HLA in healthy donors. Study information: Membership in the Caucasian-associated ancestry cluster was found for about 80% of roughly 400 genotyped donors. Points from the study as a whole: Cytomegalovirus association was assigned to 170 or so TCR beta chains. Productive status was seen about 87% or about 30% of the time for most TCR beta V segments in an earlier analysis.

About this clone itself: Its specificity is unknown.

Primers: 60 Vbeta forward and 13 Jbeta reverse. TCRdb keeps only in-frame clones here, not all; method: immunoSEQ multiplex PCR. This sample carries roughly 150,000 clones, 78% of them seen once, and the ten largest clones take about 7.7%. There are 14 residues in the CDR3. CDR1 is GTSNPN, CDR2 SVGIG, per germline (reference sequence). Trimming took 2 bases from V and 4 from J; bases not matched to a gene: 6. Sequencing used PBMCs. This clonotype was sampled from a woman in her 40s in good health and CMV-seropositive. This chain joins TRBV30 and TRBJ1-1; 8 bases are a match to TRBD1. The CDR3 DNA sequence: TGTGCCTGGAGTCGGGACAGGTTAGCCACTGAAGCTTTCTTT. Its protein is CAWSRDRLATEAFF.